The following is a T cell receptor (beta chain) sequence with its context. Its binding antigen is unknown. The sample holds no much larger clone one base away, and base qualities are not on file. Donors were 40 or so systemically healthy Caucasian individuals from Russia aged roughly 6 to 90 years. Around 10 milliliters of peripheral blood were drawn from each donor into EDTA-treated Vacutainer tubes. Ficoll-Paque density-gradient centrifugation was used to isolate PBMCs, with at least 7 million per sample. Trizol reagent was used to extract total RNA from the PBMCs, yielding at least 6 micrograms per sample. For every donor, flow cytometry on a PBMC aliquot measured the percentage of naive CD45RAhigh/CD27high T cells. The source of the sample is a study of blood T cells in healthy people across ages (dated by TCRdb to 2014 to 2015). Study-level background: In model experiments, template switching captured about one uniquely barcoded TCR beta cDNA molecule for every two T cells. Four age groups were formed from the donors: young (average 16 years), middle-aged (less than 40), aged (roughly 59) and long-lived (roughly 81). Donors of different ages were randomly distributed across sequencing lanes to avoid experimental bias. Using deep sequencing normalized with unique cDNA molecular identifiers, the study measured how TCR beta repertoire diversity changes with age. For two donors (one aged 18 to 29 and one aged 80 or older), the study analyzed two additional independent replicas of 1 million unique cDNA reads from the same blood draw.

Beyond this particular receptor, the publication reports: Estimates of total diversity based on one million sequenced T cells were regarded as lower bounds and as underestimates. Compared with the aged group, the long-lived group had more naive CD4+ T cells, fewer expanded clones and increased TCR diversity, a pattern suggesting age selection. Donor CMV infection status was unknown, potentially confounding age-related changes in expanded clonotypes. As age increased, observed TCR beta diversity per million T cells dropped in a roughly linear way, and a significant reduction was already evident by age 40. Conclusive comparison of naive and antigen-experienced compartments was prevented by the profiling of bulk unsorted PBMCs. A strong correlation was found between observed TCR beta diversity and the percentage of naive T cells measured by flow cytometry.

Between the V and J ends, shortened by 5 bases and 4 bases respectively, the junction contains 12 bases. The CDR3 numbers 13 residues from cysteine through phenylalanine. Only the CDR3 DNA is retained, 39 bases long and in frame from the first base. The germline V gene yields MNHEY for CDR1 and SVGAGI for CDR2. The library came from 5' RACE. For sequencing, an Illumina HiSeq 2500 was employed. A second roughly 6 to 12 cycle PCR used a sample-barcoded 5' primer and a J-beta primer mix. A template-switch 5' adaptor carrying 12 random nucleotides introduced a unique molecular identifier onto each TCR beta cDNA molecule. At least 3 million CDR3-containing paired-end reads were obtained from each sample. First-strand cDNA was synthesized from all RNA with the Mint cDNA synthesis kit, primed by a TRBC-specific oligonucleotide. Following uracil-DNA glycosylase treatment, a first 18-cycle PCR with universal primers M1SS and BC2_uni_R was performed on all cDNA. In the source study's methods: Normalization of each sample was performed by random selection of 1 million high-quality reads, each carrying a distinct molecular identifier. Reads sharing molecular identifiers were discarded rather than binned into consensus sequences. MiTCR, set to a Q25 quality threshold and the strictest error-elimination algorithm, was used for CDR3 identification, clonotype clustering and error correction. A nonparametric unseen species model with Euler transformation was used to estimate lower-bound total TCR beta diversity. TCRdb reprocessed the public reads (quality trimming at Q25 with fastp, clone calling with MiXCR) and kept in-frame beta chains. Here each entry gathers all rows of one CDR3 protein and keeps the most common genes and DNA. The V and J calls follow TCRdb's processing rather than the paper's. A total of about 670,000 distinct CDR3 sequences appear in this sample, roughly two fifths of them only once. Together, the top ten hold about 30% of the sample.

The TCR was taken from a man at least 80 years old in good health. Specimen: blood. This sequence uses TRBV6-5 and TRBJ2-7, with TRBD2 perhaps the D gene, on 5 matching bases. CDR3 region: CASSRNTGYEQYF. In nucleotides, the sequence is TGTGCCAGCAGTCGGAACACGGGGTACGAGCAGTACTTC.